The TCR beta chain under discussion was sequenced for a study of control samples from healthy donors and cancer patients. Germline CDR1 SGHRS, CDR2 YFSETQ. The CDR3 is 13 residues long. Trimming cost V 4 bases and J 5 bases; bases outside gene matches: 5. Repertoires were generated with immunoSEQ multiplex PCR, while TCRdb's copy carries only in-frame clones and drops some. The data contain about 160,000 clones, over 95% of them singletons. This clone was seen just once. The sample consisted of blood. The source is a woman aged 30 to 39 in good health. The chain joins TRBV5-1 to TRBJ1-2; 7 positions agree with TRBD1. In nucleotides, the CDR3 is TGCGCCAGCAGCGGCGGGACAGCGTATGGCTACACCTTC. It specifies CASSGGTAYGYTF. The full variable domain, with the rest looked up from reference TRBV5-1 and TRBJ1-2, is KAGVTQTPRYLIKTRGQQVTLSCSPISGHRSVSWYQQTPGQGLQFLFEYFSETQRNKGNFPGRFSGRQFSNSRSEMNVSTLELGDSALYLCASSGGTAYGYTFGSGTRLTVV.